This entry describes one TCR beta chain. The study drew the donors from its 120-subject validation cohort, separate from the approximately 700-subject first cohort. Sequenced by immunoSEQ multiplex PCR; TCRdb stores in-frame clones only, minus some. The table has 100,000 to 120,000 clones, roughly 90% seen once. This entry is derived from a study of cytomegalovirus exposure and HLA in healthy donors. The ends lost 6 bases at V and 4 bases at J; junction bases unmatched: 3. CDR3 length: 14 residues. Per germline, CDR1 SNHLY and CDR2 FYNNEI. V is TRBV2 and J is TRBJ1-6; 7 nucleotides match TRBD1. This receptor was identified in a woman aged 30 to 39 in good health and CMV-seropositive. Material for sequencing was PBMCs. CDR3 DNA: TGTGCCAGCAGCCCGGGACAGTATAATTCACCCCTCCACTTT. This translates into CASSPGQYNSPLHF.